One sample yielded the 14 T cell receptor beta chains listed below, sequenced in a study of OX40 agonist ivuxolimab in advanced cancers. The method behind the library was the immunoSEQ multiplex PCR assay. TCRdb holds this immuneACCESS table with in-frame rearrangements only. Some clones are missing; in checked studies, unresolved V genes explain under half, and the rest has no known cause. In all, the sample holds about 63,000 clones, and about 90% of those were seen once. Over 3.5% of the sample rests with the top ten. The sample was CD4+ or CD8+ T cells sorted from blood, taken in a trial of the OX40 agonist ivuxolimab. Receptors were obtained from an adult with an advanced solid tumor such as melanoma, head and neck, liver or kidney cancer.

Only a few counts were recorded for this clone. The chain joins TRBV19 to TRBJ2-1; the match to TRBD1 covers 8 bases. V trimming: 8 bases; J trimming: 8 bases; junction bases outside the gene matches: 8. The CDR3 spans 13 residues. Germline V lookup: CDR1 LNHDA, CDR2 SQIVND (reference sequence). CDR3 coding DNA: TGTGCCAGTTCATCGACAGGGGTTTATGAGCAGTTCTTC. Protein product: CASSSTGVYEQFF. The full variable domain, completed using reference TRBV19 and TRBJ2-1, is DGGITQSPKYLFRKEGQNVTLSCEQNLNHDAMYWYRQDPGQGLRLIYYSQIVNDFQKGDIAEGYSVSREKKESFPLTVTSAQKNPTAFYLCASSSTGVYEQFFGPGTRLTVL.

The chain combines TRBV9 with TRBJ1-2; possibly TRBD1 for D (5 bases). Per the germline V gene, CDR1 is SGDLS and CDR2 is YYNGEE. Trimming removed 4 bases from V and 4 bases from J, with 14 bases in between. CDR3 length: 14 residues. CDR3 DNA: TGTGCCAGCAGCCAAACCGGGACGGTCTATGGCTACACCTTC. This translates into CASSQTGTVYGYTF.

This sequence joins TRBV2 and TRBJ2-5, with a possible D match to TRBD2 (6 bases). The CDR3 is 15 amino acids. Germline V CDR1 and CDR2: SNHLY, FYNNEI. Trimming left V 3 bases short and J 3 bases short, with 14 bases between. The CDR3 region is CASSEARTGEETQYF. CDR3 bases: TGTGCCAGCAGTGAGGCTCGGACGGGAGAAGAGACCCAGTACTTC.

This chain links TRBV4-3 with TRBJ1-1; maybe TRBD1 (5 bases). Germline lookup yields CDR1 LGHNA and CDR2 YSLEER. There are 14 residues in the CDR3. V lost 3 bases to trimming and J lost 1 base, with 9 bases between them. The CDR3 DNA follows: TGCGCCAGCAGCCAGTTTACAGGGAACACTGAAGCTTTCTTT. Protein sequence: CASSQFTGNTEAFF.

The chain employs TRBV28 and TRBJ1-5; weak D call: TRBD1 (6 bases). This CDR3 has 18 amino acids. The germline V gene has CDR1 MDHEN and CDR2 SYDVKM. V lost 2 bases and J lost 7, with 24 bases in between. The CDR3 is CASSLEALGAGVGQPQHF. The CDR3 DNA follows: TGTGCCAGCAGTTTAGAAGCTCTGGGGGCGGGGGTCGGGCAGCCCCAGCATTTT.

The chain combines TRBV7-9 with TRBJ2-4; D unclear. Between the trimmed V and J ends, which lost 5 bases and 0 bases, there was a span of 17 bases. CDR3 length equals 17 residues. The V gene's germline CDR1 is SEHNR and CDR2 FQNEAQ (reference sequence). The CDR3 DNA sequence: TGTGCCAGCAGCCGCGAGGACGGACCCCTAGCCAAAAACATTCAGTACTTC. Amino acid sequence: CASSREDGPLAKNIQYF.

The chain employs TRBV6-5 and TRBJ1-2, with D hard to call. The ends were cut back, 4 bases at V and 4 bases at J, with 13 bases in the middle. CDR1 and CDR2 (germline): MNHEY, SVGAGI. The CDR3 totals 14 residues. CDR3 region: CASSSTGMRYGYTF. The CDR3, as DNA: TGTGCCAGCAGTTCCACGGGGATGCGCTATGGCTACACCTTC.

CDR3 protein: CASSNRDRGSYEQYF. CDR3 coding DNA: TGTGCCAGCAGCAACCGGGACAGGGGCTCCTACGAGCAGTACTTC. The rearrangement links TRBV7-2 to TRBJ2-7, with TRBD1 identical over 10 bases. This CDR3 comprises 15 residues. The germline gives CDR1 SGHTA, CDR2 FQGNSA. With V trimmed by 5 bases and J by 0 bases, 4 bases remained unmatched.

The chain recombines TRBV7-3 with TRBJ2-3, with 7 bases fitting TRBD2. V gave up 3 bases and J gave up 5 bases; unmatched junction bases: 5. CDR1 is SGHTA, CDR2 FQGTGA, per germline. The CDR3 extends over 14 amino acids. The chain's CDR3 is CASSFGLGVDTQYF. CDR3 nucleotide sequence: TGTGCCAGCAGCTTCGGACTAGGGGTAGATACGCAGTATTTT. The entire variable domain, with the rest obtained from reference TRBV7-3 and TRBJ2-3, is as follows: GAGVSQTPSNKVTEKGKYVELRCDPISGHTALYWYRQSLGQGPEFLIYFQGTGAADDSGLPNDRFFAVRPEGSVSTLKIQRTERGDSAVYLCASSFGLGVDTQYFGPGTRLTVL.

The gene calls are TRBV13 and TRBJ2-7; 10 bases are shared with TRBD2. The CDR3 loop spans 16 amino acids. Germline assignment: CDR1 PRHDT and CDR2 FYEKMQ (reference sequence). The V segment lost 0 bases and the J segment 5 bases; nucleotides outside the gene matches: 7. The CDR3 loop is CASSLGLLAGGHEQYF. The CDR3 DNA follows: TGTGCCAGCAGCTTAGGTTTATTAGCGGGAGGCCACGAGCAGTACTTC.

The chain carries TRBV6-1 and TRBJ2-7; D may be TRBD1 (5 bases). CDR3 length: 15 amino acids. V gave up 4 bases and J gave up 3 bases, with 16 bases separating them. Germline V gives CDR1 MNHNS, CDR2 SASEGT. CDR3: CASSARQTVIYEQYF. The CDR3 nucleotides are TGTGCCAGCAGTGCAAGACAGACAGTCATCTACGAGCAGTACTTC.

The chain couples TRBV4-1 to TRBJ1-1, with TRBD1 as a possible D gene (6 bases). Trimming removed 3 bases at V and 1 base at J, with 15 bases between. Germline CDR1 and CDR2: MGHRA and YSYEKL. The CDR3 length is 16 residues. In nucleotides, the CDR3 is TGCGCCAGCAGCCAGGGGTGGGCAGGGGCGAACACTGAAGCTTTCTTT. Residues: CASSQGWAGANTEAFF.

The chain employs TRBV5-5 and TRBJ2-7; D not certain. Germline assignment: CDR1 SGHKS and CDR2 YYEKEE (reference sequence). The CDR3 contains 17 residues. The V end lost 1 base, the J end lost 0 bases, and 17 bases lay between the germline ends. DNA for the CDR3: TGTGCCAGCAGCTTGACAGATACTACCTACAGCTCCTACGAGCAGTACGTC. Translation gives CASSLTDTTYSSYEQYV.

The rearrangement uses TRBV7-2 and TRBJ2-7; D not resolved. Trimming cost V 1 base and J 5 bases, with 12 bases left between them. CDR3 length equals 14 residues. Germline V gives CDR1 SGHTA, CDR2 FQGNSA. The CDR3 spells CASSLVVRPHEQYF. The CDR3 coding sequence is TGTGCCAGCAGCTTAGTTGTCAGGCCCCACGAGCAGTACTTC. Supplemented by reference TRBV7-2 and TRBJ2-7, the full variable domain reads GAGVSQSPSNKVTEKGKDVELRCDPISGHTALYWYRQSLGQGLEFLIYFQGNSAPDKSGLPSDRFSAERTGGSVSTLTIQRTQQEDSAVYLCASSLVVRPHEQYFGPGTRLTVT.